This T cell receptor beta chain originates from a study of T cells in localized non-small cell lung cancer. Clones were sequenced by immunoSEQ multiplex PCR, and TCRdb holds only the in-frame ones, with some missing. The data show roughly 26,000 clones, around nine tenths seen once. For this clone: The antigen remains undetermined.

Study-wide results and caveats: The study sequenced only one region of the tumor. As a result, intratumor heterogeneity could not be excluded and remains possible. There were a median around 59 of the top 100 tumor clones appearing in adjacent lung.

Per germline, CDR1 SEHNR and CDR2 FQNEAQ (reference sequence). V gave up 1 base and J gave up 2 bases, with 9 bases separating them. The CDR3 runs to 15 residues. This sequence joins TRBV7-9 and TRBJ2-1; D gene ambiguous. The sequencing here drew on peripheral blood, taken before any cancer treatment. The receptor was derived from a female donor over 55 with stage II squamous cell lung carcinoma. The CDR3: CASSLEGGTYNEQFF. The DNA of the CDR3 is TGTGCCAGCAGCTTAGAAGGCGGAACCTACAATGAGCAGTTCTTC.